This T cell receptor beta chain was sequenced during a study of CD8+CD57+ T cells in acquired aplastic anemia. Points from the study as a whole: In CD8+ cells, Simpson's diversity showed no significant difference between patients and controls.

Before being chosen for sequencing, patients had shown CD8+CD57+ cell expansion by flow cytometry. In this sample, this clonotype turned up once. Its antigen remains unknown. The use of genomic DNA as template underpinned the TCR beta VDJ and CDR3 profiling. Using its own MiXCR run on the reads, TCRdb lists one record per CDR3 protein. The sample includes 150,000 to 180,000 distinct CDR3 sequences, about 48% of them seen just once. Germline CDR1 is LNHDA and CDR2 is SQIVND (reference sequence). CDR3 length: 14 residues. Deletions cut 5 bases from V and 6 bases from J, with 16 bases between. What was sequenced was sorted CD4+, CD8+, or CD8+CD57+ T cells (not recorded which) from PBMCs. The TCR originated in a human donor with aplastic anemia. The chain employs TRBV19 and TRBJ1-2, with D maybe TRBD1 (6 bases). The CDR3 sequence: CASSSSRGVDGYTF. The CDR3 nucleotides are TGTGCCAGTAGTTCAAGCAGGGGAGTCGATGGCTACACCTTC.